The 20 T cell receptor beta chains below come from one sample, sequenced in a study of cytomegalovirus exposure and HLA in healthy donors. 60 Vbeta and 13 Jbeta primers were used in PCR. The data were produced by immunoSEQ multiplex PCR, yet TCRdb's version contains in-frame clones alone and is incomplete. The sample lists 150,000 to 200,000 clones, approximately 72% occurring once. Sequencing used PBMCs. The receptors derive from a man between 40 and 49 years old in good health and CMV-seropositive.

The V gene is TRBV5-1, the J gene TRBJ1-2; D unclear. Germline CDR1 SGHRS, CDR2 YFSETQ. The CDR3 is 13 residues long. Trimming stripped 4 bases from V and 8 bases from J, with 15 bases between. The DNA of the CDR3 is TGCGCCAGCAGCCCCGAGGGTCCAATAGGCTACACCTTC. Protein sequence: CASSPEGPIGYTF.

The chain links TRBV6-6 to TRBJ2-1; possibly TRBD1 for D (5 bases). Trimming removed 6 bases at V and 3 bases at J, with 15 bases between. The CDR3 has 15 residues. Germline CDR1 and CDR2: MNHNY and SVGAGI (reference sequence). CDR3 nucleotide sequence: TGTGCCAGCAGGAGTCAGGGAAGTTACTACAATGAGCAGTTCTTC. Translation: CASRSQGSYYNEQFF.

This clone was counted once. The chain combines TRBV28 with TRBJ1-1, with 9 bases identical to TRBD1. Germline V lookup: CDR1 MDHEN, CDR2 SYDVKM. The CDR3 totals 14 residues. V lost 6 bases and J lost 5; bases outside the gene matches: 7. The CDR3 DNA sequence: TGTGCCAGCAGCCAACAGGGGGCGCGGACTGAAGCTTTCTTT. Encoded protein: CASSQQGARTEAFF.

The chain has TRBV15 and TRBJ2-7; 9 bases line up with TRBD1. CDR1 is LNHNV and CDR2 is YYDKDF in the germline V gene (reference sequence). After removal of 3 bases from V and 2 bases from J, the junction contained 5 bases not matched to a gene. CDR3 length equals 15 residues. The CDR3: CATSRDRGSPYEQYF. The CDR3 DNA reads as TGTGCCACCAGCAGGGACAGGGGCAGCCCCTACGAGCAGTACTTC.

This chain links TRBV9 with TRBJ2-7; TRBD2 agrees at 7 bases. Looked up from germline, CDR1 is SGDLS and CDR2 is YYNGEE. V was pared by 0 bases and J by 1 base, with 7 bases of the junction left unmatched. This CDR3 region has 16 residues. CDR3 loop: CASSVAGGRGSYEQYF. For the CDR3, the DNA is TGTGCCAGCAGCGTAGCCGGAGGGAGGGGATCCTACGAGCAGTACTTC. The variable domain in full, completed from reference TRBV9 and TRBJ2-7, reads DSGVTQTPKHLITATGQRVTLRCSPRSGDLSVYWYQQSLDQGLQFLIQYYNGEERAKGNILERFSAQQFPDLHSELNLSSLELGDSALYFCASSVAGGRGSYEQYFGPGTRLTVT.

The V and J genes are TRBV2 and TRBJ2-1; no reliable D call. The CDR3 totals 13 residues. Germline CDR1 is SNHLY and CDR2 is FYNNEI. V shed 5 bases and J shed 8 bases, with 13 bases lying between them. The CDR3 reads CASSRLLWDEQFF. The CDR3 coding sequence is TGTGCCAGCAGTCGACTGCTATGGGATGAGCAGTTCTTC.

This clone was picked up one time. V is TRBV6-1 and J is TRBJ2-2, with 10 bases matching TRBD1. This CDR3 region has 18 residues. The germline V gene has CDR1 MNHNS and CDR2 SASEGT. V shed 3 bases, J shed 4 bases, and the junction held 11 bases outside the gene matches. For the CDR3, the DNA is TGTGCCAGCAGTGATTACCCCCGACAGGGGGCCATCACCGGGGAGCTGTTTTTT. This codes for CASSDYPRQGAITGELFF.

Concerning this clone itself: The junction and the germline gene differ at one end; a read error may be behind it. Here the CDR3 reads CASSDRTGGRHLRCGDAF. CDR3 bases: TGTGCCAGCAGTGACCGGACAGGAGGCCGTCACCTTCGGTGCGGGGACGCCTTC. V is TRBV6-1 and J is TRBJ1-2; 7 bases align to TRBD1. This CDR3 has 18 amino acids. Germline CDR1 and CDR2: MNHNS and SASEGT.

In this sample, this clone turned up a few times. V and J are TRBV15 and TRBJ2-7; TRBD1 aligns across 8 bases. Germline CDR1 reads LNHNV; CDR2 reads YYDKDF (reference sequence). The CDR3 length is 14 residues. Germline trimming cut 2 bases from V and 2 bases from J; bases unmatched to any gene: 2. The CDR3: CATSRRGQAYEQYF. The CDR3 bases are TGTGCCACCAGCAGACGGGGACAGGCCTACGAGCAGTACTTC.

The chain has TRBV25-1 and TRBJ2-2, with 7 bases aligning to TRBD1. The CDR3 is 14 amino acids. Germline trimming cut 8 bases from V and 4 bases from J; bases unmatched to any gene: 7. Germline CDR1 is MGHDK and CDR2 is SYGVNS. CDR3 sequence: CASGETGSTGELFF. As DNA, the CDR3 is TGTGCCAGCGGGGAGACAGGGTCCACCGGGGAGCTGTTTTTT.

This chain uses TRBV5-1 with TRBJ1-3, with a weak D call TRBD1 (6 bases). The germline V gene has CDR1 SGHRS and CDR2 YFSETQ. This CDR3 is built from 16 residues. V was pared by 0 bases and J by 4 bases, with 14 bases between. CDR3 nucleotide sequence: TGCGCCAGCAGCTTGGATGGGGGGGCGAACGGAAACACCATATATTTT. It translates to CASSLDGGANGNTIYF.

The chain joins TRBV5-4 to TRBJ1-1; D is possibly TRBD1 (6 bases). The CDR3 has 12 amino acids. The germline V gene has CDR1 SGHNT and CDR2 YYREEE (reference sequence). V gave up 7 bases and J gave up 6 bases, with 13 bases separating them. The CDR3 protein is CASQGKTPEAFF. CDR3 coding DNA: TGTGCCAGCCAGGGGAAAACCCCTGAAGCTTTCTTT.

This clone was found a few times. V and J are TRBV25-1 and TRBJ1-1, with a tentative D call TRBD1 (5 bases). Germline CDR1 is MGHDK and CDR2 is SYGVNS. The CDR3 sequence is 14 residues long. Trimming took off 3 bases at V and 4 bases at J, with 12 bases between the two ends. This chain's CDR3 is CASSELQGTTEAFF. For the CDR3, the DNA is TGTGCCAGCAGTGAGTTGCAGGGCACCACTGAAGCTTTCTTT.

The rearrangement joins TRBV10-3 to TRBJ2-3; TRBD2 matches at 11 bases. The V and J ends lost 6 bases and 2 bases, in that order; junction bases with no gene match: 4. Germline V gene lookup returns CDR1 ENHRY and CDR2 SYGVKD. The CDR3 is 15 residues long. As DNA, the CDR3 is TGTGCCATCAGGGCGACTAGCGGGGACACAGATACGCAGTATTTT. Encoded protein: CAIRATSGDTDTQYF.

This clone was counted a few times. The CDR3 bases are TGTGCCAGCAGTTTTATCCTCGGCGGGGGGGAAAAACTGTTTTTT. Protein sequence: CASSFILGGGEKLFF. This chain joins TRBV27 and TRBJ1-4; possible D gene TRBD1, 5 bases. Germline assignment: CDR1 MNHEY and CDR2 SMNVEV (reference sequence). V lost 3 bases to trimming and J lost 8 bases, with 16 bases between them. The CDR3 runs to 15 residues.

The rearrangement joins TRBV13 to TRBJ2-3, with TRBD2 matching 8 bases. With V trimmed by 8 bases and J by 4 bases, 11 bases remained unmatched. Germline loops: CDR1 PRHDT, CDR2 FYEKMQ (reference sequence). This CDR3 comprises 15 residues. The CDR3 here is CASSPRGGSSDTQYF. The CDR3 DNA is TGTGCCAGCTCTCCCCGGGGGGGGTCTTCAGATACGCAGTATTTT.

This clone is a singleton in its sample. V gene TRBV5-1 combines with J gene TRBJ1-4; possibly TRBD1 for D (6 bases). Germline-derived CDR1 and CDR2 are SGHRS and YFSETQ. This CDR3 spans 16 amino acids. Trimming cost V 0 bases and J 7 bases, with 16 bases left between them. The CDR3 DNA follows: TGCGCCAGCAGCTTGGCAGCATTGGGGGCGGGTGAAAAACTGTTTTTT. Amino acid sequence: CASSLAALGAGEKLFF.

The sample holds a few counts of this clone. The V gene is TRBV4-1, the J gene TRBJ2-7; TRBD1 might be the D (6 bases). The germline CDR1 and CDR2 sequences are MGHRA and YSYEKL. The CDR3 consists of 15 residues. V lost 4 bases and J lost 4, with 17 bases in between. CDR3 bases: TGCGCCAGCAGCCGAGTACAGGGCCCGGGGTACGAGCAGTACTTC. Translated, it gives CASSRVQGPGYEQYF.

This clone is a singleton in its sample. V usage is TRBV7-8 and J usage is TRBJ2-2; 9 bases match TRBD1. CDR1 is SGHVS, CDR2 FQNEAQ, per germline. Trimming cost V 5 bases and J 8 bases; bases outside gene matches: 6. This CDR3 has 14 residues. CDR3 region: CASSRDRAGGELFF. Written as DNA, the CDR3 is TGTGCCAGCAGCCGGGACAGGGCAGGAGGGGAGCTGTTTTTT.

This clone has more than one count but fewer than ten. The genes are TRBV11-2 and TRBJ2-7; TRBD1 matches at 7 bases. Germline CDR1 and CDR2: SGHAT and FQNNGV. The CDR3 length is 16 residues. V trimming: 5 bases; J trimming: 0 bases; junction bases outside the gene matches: 10. This CDR3 is CASSLRQGTSSYEQYF. CDR3 DNA sequence: TGTGCCAGCAGCCTCCGACAGGGAACCAGCTCCTACGAGCAGTACTTC.